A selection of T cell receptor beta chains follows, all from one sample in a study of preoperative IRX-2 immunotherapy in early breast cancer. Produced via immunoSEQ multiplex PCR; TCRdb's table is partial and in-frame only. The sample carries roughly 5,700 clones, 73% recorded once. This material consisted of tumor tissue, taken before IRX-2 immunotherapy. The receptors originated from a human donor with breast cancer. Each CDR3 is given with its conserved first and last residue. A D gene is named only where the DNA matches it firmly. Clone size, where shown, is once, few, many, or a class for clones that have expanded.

DNA: TGTGCAAGTCGTTTAGTTAGGGAATCTAGCTCCTACGAGCAGTACTTC
CDR3: CASRLVRESSSYEQYF
D: -
size: -
J: TRBJ2-7
V: TRBV12-2

DNA: TGTGCCAGCAGAGGGCCCTCCTACGAGCAGTACTTC
CDR3: CASRGPSYEQYF
D: -
size: -
J: TRBJ2-7
V: TRBV6-8

DNA: TGCGCCAGCAGCTTAGCGGGCTCCTACAATGAGCAGTTCTTC
CDR3: CASSLAGSYNEQFF
D: -
size: medium-sized
J: TRBJ2-1
V: TRBV5-1

DNA: TGTGCCAGCTCGCGTTCCGATAGCAATCAGCCCCAGCATTTT
CDR3: CASSRSDSNQPQHF
D: -
size: -
J: TRBJ1-5
V: TRBV18

DNA: TGTGCCAGCAGTGATGAGGGTCTAGGGGGATATGGCTACACCTTC
CDR3: CASSDEGLGGYGYTF
D: -
size: -
J: TRBJ1-2
V: TRBV6-4

DNA: TGTGCCAGCAGCTTGGGTAGCGGGAGATCTAATGAGCAGTTCTTC
CDR3: CASSLGSGRSNEQFF
D: TRBD2
size: -
J: TRBJ2-1
V: TRBV11-3

DNA: TGCGCCAGCAGCCAAGTGGCTGAGGGGTACGAGCAGTACTTC
CDR3: CASSQVAEGYEQYF
D: -
size: -
J: TRBJ2-7
V: TRBV23-1

DNA: TGTGCCAGCAGCCAAGAAGGCAGGTACAATGAGCAGTTCTTC
CDR3: CASSQEGRYNEQFF
D: -
size: -
J: TRBJ2-1
V: TRBV14

DNA: TGCGCCAGCAGTGAGTCGAGGGTCCCGCGGGAAGAGCAGTTCTTC
CDR3: CASSESRVPREEQFF
D: -
size: -
J: TRBJ2-1
V: TRBV10-1

DNA: TGTGCCACCAGCAGAGATCCGGGGTTGGGGACCCAGTACTTC
CDR3: CATSRDPGLGTQYF
D: -
size: -
J: TRBJ2-5
V: TRBV15

DNA: TGTGCCAGCAGTGATCTGACTAGCGGGAGGTACGAGCAGTACTTC
CDR3: CASSDLTSGRYEQYF
D: TRBD2
size: -
J: TRBJ2-7
V: TRBV6-4

DNA: TGTGCCAGCAGTTACCTAGCGGGAGGTGGGGAGCAGTACTTC
CDR3: CASSYLAGGGEQYF
D: TRBD2
size: -
J: TRBJ2-7
V: TRBV6-8

DNA: TGTGCCTCCTCGGGCAAGGCGGCCGGGGCCAACGTCCTGACTTTC
CDR3: CASSGKAAGANVLTF
D: -
size: -
J: TRBJ2-6
V: TRBV30

DNA: TGTGCCTGGAGCGAGCGGGACACAGATACGCAGTATTTT
CDR3: CAWSERDTDTQYF
D: TRBD2
size: -
J: TRBJ2-3
V: TRBV30

DNA: TGTGCCACCTCGTCAGGTGGAGAGCAGTTCTTC
CDR3: CATSSGGEQFF
D: -
size: -
J: TRBJ2-1
V: TRBV14

DNA: TGTGCCAGCAGCCTTGGCTCCGGGACAGGGGGCTTTGGCTACACCTTC
CDR3: CASSLGSGTGGFGYTF
D: TRBD1
size: -
J: TRBJ1-2
V: TRBV14

DNA: TGTGCCAGTGCCGACAGGGGCGCACCAGATACGCAGTATTTT
CDR3: CASADRGAPDTQYF
D: TRBD1
size: once
J: TRBJ2-3
V: TRBV19

DNA: TGTGCCAGTAGTGTAGGCCGGGACAGACCCACTAACTATGGCTACACCTTC
CDR3: CASSVGRDRPTNYGYTF
D: TRBD1
size: -
J: TRBJ1-2
V: TRBV19

DNA: TGTGCCAGCAGCTCTCAAGCCGGTAACTATGGCTACACCTTC
CDR3: CASSSQAGNYGYTF
D: -
size: -
J: TRBJ1-2
V: TRBV11-3

DNA: TGTGCCAGCAGCGTAGACGGGGAAACTGAAGCTTTCTTT
CDR3: CASSVDGETEAFF
D: -
size: -
J: TRBJ1-1
V: TRBV9

DNA: TGTGCCAGTAGCCACCTGACAGGGGGAAAAGGGGCCAACGTCCTGACTTTC
CDR3: CASSHLTGGKGANVLTF
D: TRBD1
size: once
J: TRBJ2-6
V: TRBV19

DNA: TGTGCCAGCAGTTACTCGCCGGTTGGCGCTCAGTACTTC
CDR3: CASSYSPVGAQYF
D: -
size: -
J: TRBJ2-5
V: TRBV6-8

DNA: TGTGCCAGCAGTCAACTCCTGATCCAAGGACAGGGAACCTACGAGCAGTACTTC
CDR3: CASSQLLIQGQGTYEQYF
D: TRBD1
size: -
J: TRBJ2-7
V: TRBV9

DNA: TGTGCCAGCATCCTCCTAGCGGGAGAGACCCAGTACTTC
CDR3: CASILLAGETQYF
D: TRBD2
size: -
J: TRBJ2-5
V: TRBV9

DNA: TGCGCCAGCAGCCAAGAGGGACAGGGTGACAATGAGCAGTTCTTC
CDR3: CASSQEGQGDNEQFF
D: TRBD1
size: -
J: TRBJ2-1
V: TRBV4-1

DNA: TGCGCCAGCAGCTTAAGGGGAGGATCCTACGAGCAGTACTTC
CDR3: CASSLRGGSYEQYF
D: -
size: -
J: TRBJ2-7
V: TRBV5-1